This T cell receptor beta chain was captured in a study of T cell repertoires in cytomegalovirus infection. Study-level background: Peptides in the study included HLA-C-restricted and HLA-B-restricted CMV epitopes. Public signatures in TCR beta pointed to CMV infection and matching HLA type. Notes on the study in general: The cumulative frequency of public TCR beta families identified carriers of CMV plus the relevant HLA. The study found HLA-C-restricted CMV-specific TCR beta clonotypes dominating the ex vivo response.

The CDR3 is 15 residues long. The germline V gene encodes CDR1 MNHEY and CDR2 SMNVEV (reference sequence). The V and J ends lost 5 bases and 5 bases respectively, with 16 bases between them. This clonotype occurred a few times. Its antigen is as yet unknown. TCRdb reanalysed the reads using MiXCR and keeps one entry per CDR3 protein. The sample shows roughly 920,000 distinct CDR3 sequences, approximately 31% of them seen only once. The clonotype comes from a human donor in good health (CMV status not recorded). Some clones in this sample may be carry-over from other donors' samples. The gene calls are TRBV27 and TRBJ1-5; tentatively, D is TRBD1 (5 bases). The sequenced sample was cultured CD8+ T cells from PBMCs, obtained from culture after CMV antigen stimulation. This CDR3 reads CASSTNRYPDQPQHF. CDR3 bases: TGTGCCAGCAGTACAAACAGGTATCCCGATCAGCCCCAGCATTTT.